This record concerns one T cell receptor (beta chain) sequence. The germline V gene has CDR1 SNHLY and CDR2 FYNNEI. The V and J ends lost 3 bases and 1 base respectively, with 11 bases between them. The length of the CDR3 is 15 residues. The data are from a study of blood T cell repertoires in COVID-19. Looking at the study overall: COVID-19 samples collected from the United States, Italy and Spain covered acute and convalescent phases.

In the authors' workflow: The assay estimated nucleated cells by amplifying reference gene primers. Sequenced by immunoSEQ multiplex PCR; TCRdb stores in-frame clones only, minus some. V and J calls and clone size are copied from that table; D and trimming were computed from the DNA. The top ten hold 0.95% to 1.3% of the sample, which has hundreds of thousands of clones, 85% to 90% seen once. This receptor was identified in a young man who had recovered from COVID-19. The sequenced material came from PBMCs or T cells enriched from blood (not recorded which). V usage is TRBV2 and J usage is TRBJ2-3; D gene uncertain. CDR3 coding DNA: TGTGCCAGCAGTGAGCGGCTAATACGCACAGATACGCAGTATTTT. This codes for CASSERLIRTDTQYF.